This T cell receptor (beta chain) originates from a study of blood T cells in healthy people across ages (dated by TCRdb to 2013 to 2016). In the study overall: In model experiments, roughly one uniquely barcoded TCR beta cDNA molecule per two T cells was captured by template switching. Using deep sequencing normalized with unique cDNA molecular identifiers, the study measured how TCR beta repertoire diversity changes with age. Four age groups were formed from the donors: young (average approximately 15 years), middle-aged (around 39), aged (62) and long-lived (82). To avoid experimental bias, donors of different ages were distributed randomly across sequencing lanes. Using the same blood draw, the study looked at two additional independent replicas of 1 million unique cDNA reads for two donors, one aged 18 to 30 and the other aged 80 or older.

After removal of 5 bases from V and 0 bases from J, the junction retains 7 bases not matched to a gene. CDR1 MNHNS and CDR2 SASEGT are derived from the germline V gene. The CDR3 goes from the cysteine to the phenylalanine over 16 residues. Only the CDR3 portion is preserved as DNA: 48 bases, with reading frame beginning at the first base. Turning to this clonotype: Its antigen is unknown. Base quality data are lacking; no much larger clone is found one base away.

The donors were a few dozen Caucasian individuals from Russia, aged roughly 6 to 100 years, who were systemically healthy. Each donor gave roughly 9.5 milliliters of peripheral blood, collected into EDTA-treated Vacutainer tubes. Ficoll-Paque density-gradient centrifugation was used to isolate PBMCs, with at least 6.5 million obtained per sample. Total RNA, at least 5.5 micrograms per sample, was extracted from PBMCs with Trizol reagent. The percentages of naive CD45RAhigh/CD27high T cells were determined by flow cytometry on a PBMC aliquot from every donor. Points the paper makes about the study in general: Bulk unsorted PBMC profiling prevented conclusive comparison of naive and antigen-experienced compartments. The percentage of naive T cells measured by flow cytometry correlated strongly with observed TCR beta diversity. Because the CMV infection status of the donors was unknown, age-related changes in expanded clonotypes may potentially have been confounded. Observed TCR beta diversity per million T cells fell roughly linearly with age, and a significant reduction was already apparent by age roughly 40. Estimates of total diversity based on one million sequenced T cells were regarded as lower bounds and as underestimates. Compared with the aged group, the long-lived group had more naive CD4+ T cells, fewer expanded clones and increased TCR diversity, suggesting age selection.

Library generation was performed with 5' RACE. Sequencing was performed on an Illumina HiSeq 2500. The second PCR ran for roughly 7 to 11 cycles and used a J-beta primer mix along with a sample-barcoded 5' primer. Each TCR beta cDNA molecule received a unique molecular identifier from a template-switch 5' adaptor carrying 12 random nucleotides. Each sample yielded at least 2.5 million CDR3-containing paired-end reads. The Mint cDNA synthesis kit, primed by a TRBC-specific oligonucleotide, was used to synthesize first-strand cDNA from all RNA. Following uracil-DNA glycosylase treatment, all cDNA underwent a first 18-cycle PCR with the universal primers M1SS and BC2_uni_R. Per the source publication's procedure: Each sample was normalized by randomly selecting 1 million high-quality reads, each carrying a distinct molecular identifier. Instead of being binned into consensus sequences, reads that shared molecular identifiers were thrown out. MiTCR, set to a Q25 quality threshold and the strictest error-elimination algorithm, was used for CDR3 identification, clonotype clustering and error correction. Lower-bound total TCR beta diversity was estimated with a nonparametric unseen species model using Euler transformation. The raw public reads went through TCRdb reprocessing: fastp at Q25, MiXCR clone calling, in-frame beta chains kept. One record per CDR3 amino acid sequence lists the most common genes and DNA. TCRdb, not the authors, supplied the V and J calls. The sample has about 1,600,000 distinct CDR3 sequences on record, around two fifths of them singletons. The top ten constitute roughly 8.2% of the sample.

Material for sequencing was blood. This clonotype was obtained from a woman between 18 and 29 years old in good health. This sequence uses TRBV6-1 and TRBJ1-5; TRBD1 agrees with 7 junctional bases. The CDR3 is CASSLDRLNSNQPQHF. The sequence in DNA is TGTGCCAGCAGTCTGGACAGGCTAAATAGCAATCAGCCCCAGCATTTT.